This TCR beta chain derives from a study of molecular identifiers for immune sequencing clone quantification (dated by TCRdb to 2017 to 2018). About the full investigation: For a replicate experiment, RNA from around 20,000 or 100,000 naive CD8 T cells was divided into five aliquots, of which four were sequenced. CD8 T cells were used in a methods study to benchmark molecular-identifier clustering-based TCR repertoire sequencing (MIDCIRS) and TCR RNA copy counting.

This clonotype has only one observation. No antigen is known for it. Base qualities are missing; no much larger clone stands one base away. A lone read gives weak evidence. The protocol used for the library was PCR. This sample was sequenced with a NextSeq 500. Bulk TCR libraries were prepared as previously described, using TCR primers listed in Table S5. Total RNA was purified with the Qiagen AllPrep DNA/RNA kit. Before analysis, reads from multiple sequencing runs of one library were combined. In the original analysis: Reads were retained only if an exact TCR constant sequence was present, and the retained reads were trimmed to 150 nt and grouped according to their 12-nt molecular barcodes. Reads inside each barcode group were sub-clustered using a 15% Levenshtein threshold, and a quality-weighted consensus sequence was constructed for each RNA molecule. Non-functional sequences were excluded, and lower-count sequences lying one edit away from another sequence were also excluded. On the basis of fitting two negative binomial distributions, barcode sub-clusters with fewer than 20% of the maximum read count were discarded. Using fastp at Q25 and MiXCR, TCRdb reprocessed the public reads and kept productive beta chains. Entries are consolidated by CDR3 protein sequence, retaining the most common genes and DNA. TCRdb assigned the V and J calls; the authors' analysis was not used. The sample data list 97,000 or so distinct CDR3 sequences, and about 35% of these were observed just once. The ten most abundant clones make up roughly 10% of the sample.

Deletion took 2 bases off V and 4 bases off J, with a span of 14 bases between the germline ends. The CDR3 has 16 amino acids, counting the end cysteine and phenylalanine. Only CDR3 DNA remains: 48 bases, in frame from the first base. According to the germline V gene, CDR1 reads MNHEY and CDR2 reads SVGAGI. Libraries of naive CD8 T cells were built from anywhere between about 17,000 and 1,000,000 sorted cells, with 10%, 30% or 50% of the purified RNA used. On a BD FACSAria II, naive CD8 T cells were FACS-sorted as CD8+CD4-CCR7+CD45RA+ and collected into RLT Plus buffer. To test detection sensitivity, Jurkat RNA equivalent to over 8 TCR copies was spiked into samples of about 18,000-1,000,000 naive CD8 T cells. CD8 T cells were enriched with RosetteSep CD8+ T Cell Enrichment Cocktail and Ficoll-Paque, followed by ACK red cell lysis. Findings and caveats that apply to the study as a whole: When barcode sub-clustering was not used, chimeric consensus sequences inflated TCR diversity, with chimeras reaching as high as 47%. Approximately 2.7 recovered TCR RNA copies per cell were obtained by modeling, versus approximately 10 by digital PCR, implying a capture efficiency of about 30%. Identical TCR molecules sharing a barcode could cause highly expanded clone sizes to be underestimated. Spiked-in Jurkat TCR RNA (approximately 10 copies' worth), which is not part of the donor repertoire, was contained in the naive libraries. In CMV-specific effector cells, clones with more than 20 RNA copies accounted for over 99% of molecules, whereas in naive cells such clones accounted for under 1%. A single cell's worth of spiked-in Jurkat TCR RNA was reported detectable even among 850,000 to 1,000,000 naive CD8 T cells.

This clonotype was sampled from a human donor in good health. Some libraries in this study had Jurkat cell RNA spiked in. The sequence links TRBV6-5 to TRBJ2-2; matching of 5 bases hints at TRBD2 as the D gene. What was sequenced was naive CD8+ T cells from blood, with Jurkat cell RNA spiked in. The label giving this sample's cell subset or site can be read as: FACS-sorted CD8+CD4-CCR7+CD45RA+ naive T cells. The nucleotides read TGTGCCAGCAGTTACGGGCTAGTGGGAGCCACCGGGGAGCTGTTTTTT. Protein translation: CASSYGLVGATGELFF.